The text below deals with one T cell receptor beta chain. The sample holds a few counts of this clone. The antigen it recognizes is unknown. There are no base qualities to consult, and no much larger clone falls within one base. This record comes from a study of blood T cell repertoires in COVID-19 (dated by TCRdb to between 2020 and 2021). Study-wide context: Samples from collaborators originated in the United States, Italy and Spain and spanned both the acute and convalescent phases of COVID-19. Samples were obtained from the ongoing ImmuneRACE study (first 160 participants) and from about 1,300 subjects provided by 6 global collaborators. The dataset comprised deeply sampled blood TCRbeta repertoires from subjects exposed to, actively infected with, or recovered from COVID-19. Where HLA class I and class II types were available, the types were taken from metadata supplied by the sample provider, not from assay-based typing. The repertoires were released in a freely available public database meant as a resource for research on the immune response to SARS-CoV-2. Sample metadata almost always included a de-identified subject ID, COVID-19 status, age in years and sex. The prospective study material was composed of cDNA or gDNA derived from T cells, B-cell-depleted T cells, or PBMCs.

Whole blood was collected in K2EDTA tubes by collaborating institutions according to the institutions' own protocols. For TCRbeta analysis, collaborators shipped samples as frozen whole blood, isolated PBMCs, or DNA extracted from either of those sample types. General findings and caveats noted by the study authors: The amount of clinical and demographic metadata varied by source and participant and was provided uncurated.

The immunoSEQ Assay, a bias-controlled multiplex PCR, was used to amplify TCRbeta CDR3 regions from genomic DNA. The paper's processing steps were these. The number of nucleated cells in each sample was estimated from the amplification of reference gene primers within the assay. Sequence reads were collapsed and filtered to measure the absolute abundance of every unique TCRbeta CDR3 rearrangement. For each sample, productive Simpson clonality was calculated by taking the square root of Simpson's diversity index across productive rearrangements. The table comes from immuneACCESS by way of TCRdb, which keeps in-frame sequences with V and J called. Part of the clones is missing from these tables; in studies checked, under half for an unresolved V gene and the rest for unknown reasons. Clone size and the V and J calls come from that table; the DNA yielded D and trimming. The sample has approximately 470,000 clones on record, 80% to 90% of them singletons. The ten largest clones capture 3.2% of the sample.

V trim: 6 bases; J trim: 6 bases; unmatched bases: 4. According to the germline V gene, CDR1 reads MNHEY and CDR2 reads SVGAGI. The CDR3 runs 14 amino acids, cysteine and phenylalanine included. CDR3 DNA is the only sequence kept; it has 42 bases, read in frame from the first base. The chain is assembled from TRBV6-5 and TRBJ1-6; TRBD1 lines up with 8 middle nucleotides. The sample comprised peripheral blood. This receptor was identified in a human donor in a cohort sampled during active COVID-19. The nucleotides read TGTGCCAGCAGCCTTACAGGGGGTAATTCACCCCTCCACTTT. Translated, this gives CASSLTGGNSPLHF.